This TCR beta chain appears in the sequencing data of a study of cytomegalovirus exposure and HLA in healthy donors. Primers: 60 Vbeta forward and 13 Jbeta reverse. TCRdb keeps only in-frame clones here, not all; method: immunoSEQ multiplex PCR. The table has roughly 150,000 clones, roughly 80% seen once; the top ten hold 1% to 1.5%. The CDR3 loop spans 13 amino acids. V lost 0 bases, J lost 12 bases, and 14 bases lay in between. CDR1 MNHNY and CDR2 SVGAGI come from the germline V gene (reference sequence). Sequenced: PBMCs. The chain carries TRBV6-6 and TRBJ1-1; no clear D gene. This TCR came from a man in his fifties or sixties in good health and CMV-seropositive. The CDR3 spells CASSYSSGISTFF. CDR3 coding DNA: TGTGCCAGCAGTTACTCGTCCGGGATTTCTACTTTCTTT.